This TCR beta chain was recovered during a study of CD8 T cells in ankylosing spondylitis. The authors made TCR beta libraries by quantitative 5'-RACE with molecular barcodes. TCRdb redid the calling of the 5' RACE reads with MiXCR, one entry per CDR3 protein. The table lists some 130,000 distinct CDR3 sequences, 9.5% to 12% of them singletons. The CDR3 contains 14 residues. Germline V lookup: CDR1 SGHRS, CDR2 YFSETQ. Trimming took 6 bases from V and 4 from J, leaving 13 bases between them. Study outcomes and limitations: It was reported that disease-linked clones were significantly enriched in matched ankylosing spondylitis synovial fluid. There were earlier reports of some motif variants in reactive arthritis synovial fluid and blood.

This clonotype has a count of ten or more. Its antigen is not identified. This TCR was recovered from a female donor with ankylosing spondylitis or in good health (not recorded which). This chain links TRBV5-1 with TRBJ1-4; TRBD1 is a possible D gene (6 bases). The specimen was blood, either unsorted or a sorted T cell fraction (not recorded which). CDR3 protein: CASNTGQLNEKLFF. The CDR3 coding sequence is TGCGCCAGCAACACGGGACAACTTAATGAAAAACTGTTTTTT. The whole variable domain, filled in from reference TRBV5-1 and TRBJ1-4, reads KAGVTQTPRYLIKTRGQQVTLSCSPISGHRSVSWYQQTPGQGLQFLFEYFSETQRNKGNFPGRFSGRQFSNSRSEMNVSTLELGDSALYLCASNTGQLNEKLFFGSGTQLSVL.